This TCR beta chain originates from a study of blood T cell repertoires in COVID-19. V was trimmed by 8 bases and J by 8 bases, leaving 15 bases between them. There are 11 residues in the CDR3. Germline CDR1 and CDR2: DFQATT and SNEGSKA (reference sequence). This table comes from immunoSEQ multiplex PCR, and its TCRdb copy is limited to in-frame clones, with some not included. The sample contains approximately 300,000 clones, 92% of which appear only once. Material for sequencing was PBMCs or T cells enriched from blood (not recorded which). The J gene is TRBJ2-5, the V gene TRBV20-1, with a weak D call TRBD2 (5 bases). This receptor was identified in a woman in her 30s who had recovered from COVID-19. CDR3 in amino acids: CSPPLPGTQYF. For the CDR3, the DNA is TGCAGTCCACCCCTCCCGGGAACCCAGTACTTC.